This T cell receptor beta chain comes out of a study of T cell responses to AZD1222 COVID-19 vaccine. Trimming left V 4 bases short and J 1 base short, with 14 bases between. CDR1 and CDR2 from the germline V gene are GTSNPN and SVGIG (reference sequence). The CDR3 runs to 15 residues. The table came from immunoSEQ multiplex PCR; TCRdb's copy has only in-frame clones and leaves some out. Of 100,000 to 150,000 clones listed, approximately 91% are singletons. Sequencing was performed on peripheral blood, taken 28 days after the second AZD1222 dose. The TCR originated in an adult who received the AZD1222 COVID-19 vaccine. The chain links TRBV30 to TRBJ2-4, with D perhaps TRBD1 (6 bases). The CDR3 spells CAWNSWGLAKNIQYF. The CDR3 DNA follows: TGTGCCTGGAATTCATGGGGGCTCGCCAAAAACATTCAGTACTTC. Using reference TRBV30 and TRBJ2-4 for the parts outside the CDR3, the full variable domain is SQTIHQWPATLVQPVGSPLSLECTVEGTSNPNLYWYRQAAGRGLQLLFYSVGIGQISSEVPQNLSASRPQDRQFILSSKKLLLSDSGFYLCAWNSWGLAKNIQYFGAGTRLSVL.